This record looks at one TCR beta chain sequence and its context. Its antigen is not identified. The length of the CDR3 is 15 residues. The V end was cut by 5 bases, the J end by 0 bases, with 11 bases between. Germline CDR1 is SGHTA and CDR2 is FQGNSA. This sample is part of a study of cytomegalovirus exposure and HLA in healthy donors. General study findings and limits: As a later analysis revealed, most CMV-associated TCR beta chains appeared HLA-restricted.

Researchers ran the PCR with 60 Vbeta and 13 Jbeta primers. Produced via immunoSEQ multiplex PCR; TCRdb's table is partial and in-frame only. The sample lists 160,000 or so clones; more than 75% were seen once. The sequenced sample was PBMCs. The receptor comes from a male donor in good health and CMV-seronegative. V gene TRBV7-2 combines with J gene TRBJ1-3, with a possible D match to TRBD1 (6 bases). The CDR3 DNA is TGTGCCAGCAGCCCGCAGGGGTTCTCTGGAAACACCATATATTTT. Protein product: CASSPQGFSGNTIYF.